A single sample gave rise to the 19 T cell receptor beta chains below, sequenced in a study of graft-versus-host responses after intestinal transplantation. The authors processed graft tissue to release intraepithelial and lamina propria lymphocytes. The assay was immunoSEQ multiplex PCR, and TCRdb's table has in-frame clones only and misses some. The table has about 7,400 clones, approximately 71% seen once. This specimen consisted of ileum tissue, obtained 55 days after transplant. The receptors derive from a human patient who received an intestinal transplant, so some T cells may come from the graft donor.

By sample share, this clone is medium-sized. A read error may account for a junction end that differs from germline. In DNA form, the CDR3 reads TGCAGCGATCCGGGACAGCGCATCTTCTTC. This translates into CSDPGQRIFF. The chain has TRBV29-1 and TRBJ1-2; TRBD1 aligns across 7 bases. This CDR3 has 10 residues. Germline V lookup: CDR1 SQVTM, CDR2 ANQGSEA.

In this sample, this clone turned up once. V usage is TRBV5-8 and J usage is TRBJ1-5; tentatively, D is TRBD1 (5 bases). The CDR3 is made up of 15 amino acids. Between the trimmed V and J ends, which lost 1 base and 0 bases, there was a span of 8 bases. Looked up from germline, CDR1 is SGHTS and CDR2 is YDEGEE. In nucleotides, the CDR3 is TGTGCCAGCAGCTTGTTCAGGGATAGCAATCAGCCCCAGCATTTT. Translation gives CASSLFRDSNQPQHF.

The chain carries TRBV27 and TRBJ1-1; D may be TRBD1 (6 bases). V lost 5 bases and J 7 bases, leaving 14 bases between the germline ends. Germline CDR1 and CDR2: MNHEY and SMNVEV (reference sequence). The CDR3 extends over 13 amino acids. CDR3 bases: TGTGCCAGCAGTCCAGGGGCTTACGGTGAAGCTTTCTTT. This encodes CASSPGAYGEAFF.

As for this clone: A junction end diverges from the germline sequence, so it may reflect a read error. This sequence joins TRBV7-7 and TRBJ2-3; TRBD1 matches 7 bases. The CDR3 totals 14 residues. Germline lookup yields CDR1 SSHAT and CDR2 FNYEAQ (reference sequence). CDR3 residues: CASSLTGSTDTQYF. In nucleotides, the CDR3 is TGTGCTAGCAGCTTGACAGGGAGCACAGATACGCAGTATTTT.

This clone turned up a few times. The CDR3 loop is CASRQGPGELFF. The CDR3 DNA reads as TGCGCCAGCAGACAGGGCCCCGGGGAGCTGTTTTTT. This chain links TRBV4-3 with TRBJ2-2; tentatively, D is TRBD1 (6 bases). V was trimmed by 6 bases and J by 6 bases, leaving 8 bases between them. The V gene's germline CDR1 is LGHNA and CDR2 YSLEER. This CDR3 spans 12 amino acids.

The chain uses TRBV27 and TRBJ2-3; 8 bases match TRBD1. The trim removed 6 bases at V and 3 bases at J, leaving 8 bases unmatched. CDR1 is MNHEY and CDR2 is SMNVEV in the germline V gene (reference sequence). The CDR3 totals 15 residues. In nucleotides, the CDR3 is TGTGCCAGCAGAAAGAGACAGGGGATGACAGATACGCAGTATTTT. Translated: CASRKRQGMTDTQYF.

DNA of the CDR3: TGTGCCTGGAGTTCACCCTTGGGACTATTCGACCCCCTCCACTTT. The encoded protein is CAWSSPLGLFDPLHF. V gene TRBV30 combines with J gene TRBJ1-6; a weak D match, TRBD1 (5 bases). Germline V lookup: CDR1 GTSNPN, CDR2 SVGIG (reference sequence). The CDR3 runs 15 residues. The V end lost 2 bases, the J end lost 13 bases, and 21 bases lay between the germline ends.

V usage is TRBV7-2 and J usage is TRBJ1-1, with 7 bases lining up with TRBD1. Germline V gives CDR1 SGHTA, CDR2 FQGNSA. Trimming cost V 5 bases and J 3 bases; bases outside gene matches: 9. CDR3 size: 15 residues. The DNA of the CDR3 is TGTGCCAGCAGCGTACGACAGGGCTTGGACACTGAAGCTTTCTTT. It encodes CASSVRQGLDTEAFF.

This clone was seen more than once but under ten times. This chain uses TRBV30 with TRBJ1-5; D call uncertain. Per germline, CDR1 GTSNPN and CDR2 SVGIG (reference sequence). This CDR3 region has 10 residues. The DNA for the CDR3 is TGTATCGGGAAGAATCAGCCCCAGCATTTT. It codes for CIGKNQPQHF. The whole variable domain, remainder taken from reference TRBV30 and TRBJ1-5, is SQTIHQWPATLVQPVGSPLSLECTVEGTSNPNLYWYRQAAGRGLQLLFYSVGIGQISSEVPQNLSASRPQDRQFILSSKKLLLSDSGFYLCIGKNQPQHFGDGTRLSIL.

The rearrangement uses TRBV27 and TRBJ2-1; 14 bases are a match to TRBD2. The CDR3 is 15 amino acids. J lost 6 bases, V lost 5 bases, and 3 bases had no gene match. In germline, CDR1 is MNHEY, CDR2 SMNVEV (reference sequence). CDR3 protein: CASSPGTSGGNEQFF. The DNA for the CDR3 is TGTGCCAGCAGTCCCGGGACTAGCGGGGGCAATGAGCAGTTCTTC.

The V and J genes are TRBV5-1 and TRBJ1-5; tentative D call: TRBD1 (6 bases). Trimming took off 3 bases at V and 0 bases at J, with 19 bases between the two ends. CDR1 and CDR2 (germline): SGHRS, YFSETQ. This CDR3 has 18 amino acids. CDR3 amino acids: CASSWGTPDLYSNQPQHF. Here the CDR3 DNA reads TGCGCCAGCAGCTGGGGGACACCAGACCTTTATAGCAATCAGCCCCAGCATTTT.

The chain uses TRBV11-2 and TRBJ2-7; D not resolved. CDR3 length equals 15 residues. V lost 3 bases and J lost 0, with 12 bases in between. Per germline, CDR1 SGHAT and CDR2 FQNNGV. The CDR3 DNA is TGTGCCAGCAGCTTTGGGCACCCGAGCTCCTACGAGCAGTACTTC. Translating it yields CASSFGHPSSYEQYF.

The chain couples TRBV16 to TRBJ1-2; D possibly corresponds to TRBD1 (5 bases). Germline CDR1 and CDR2: KGHSY and FQNENV. V was pared by 0 bases and J by 7 bases, with 15 bases between. CDR3 length equals 15 residues. CDR3 region: CASSQSSTQGLGYTF. In DNA, the CDR3 is TGTGCCAGCAGCCAATCGTCGACGCAGGGACTTGGCTACACCTTC.

The chain combines TRBV6-1 with TRBJ2-1; D possibly corresponds to TRBD1 (6 bases). CDR3 length: 16 residues. The germline V and J ends were trimmed by 3 bases and 1 base, with 13 bases remaining between them. From germline, CDR1 is MNHNS and CDR2 SASEGT. The CDR3 DNA reads TGTGCCAGCAGTGAGGATGGGGGCGGTTCCTACAATGAGCAGTTCTTC. Translation gives CASSEDGGGSYNEQFF.

The chain combines TRBV5-4 with TRBJ2-6, with D unclear. Germline V gene data show CDR1 as SGHNT and CDR2 as YYREEE (reference sequence). The CDR3 is made up of 15 amino acids. Trimming stripped 4 bases from V and 0 bases from J, with 8 bases between. DNA for the CDR3: TGTGCCAGCAGCCAAGCTCGCTCTGGGGCCAACGTCCTGACTTTC. It yields the protein CASSQARSGANVLTF.

The chain joins TRBV6-5 to TRBJ1-4; D possibly corresponds to TRBD1 (6 bases). V lost 6 bases and J 0 bases, leaving 11 bases between the germline ends. The CDR3 loop spans 15 amino acids. In germline, CDR1 is MNHEY, CDR2 SVGAGI. The CDR3 coding sequence is TGTGCCAGCAGACCAGGGGTCCCAACTAATGAAAAACTGTTTTTT. Its translation: CASRPGVPTNEKLFF.

The rearrangement uses TRBV10-3 and TRBJ1-2, with D unresolved. The CDR3 loop spans 19 amino acids. Per the germline V gene, CDR1 is ENHRY and CDR2 is SYGVKD. Trimming pared 2 bases from V and 2 bases from J, leaving 24 bases between. This CDR3 is CAISETYIVVSAGNYGYTF. The CDR3 DNA follows: TGTGCCATCAGTGAGACGTATATAGTGGTGTCAGCAGGAAACTATGGCTACACCTTC.

This chain's CDR3 is CASSLGRGLSYEQYV. In DNA, the CDR3 is TGTGCCAGCAGCTTGGGAAGGGGTTTGTCCTACGAGCAGTACGTC. The V and J genes are TRBV5-5 and TRBJ2-7; a possible D gene is TRBD1 (5 bases). The V and J ends lost 0 bases and 1 base respectively, with 11 bases between them. Germline values: CDR1 SGHKS, CDR2 YYEKEE (reference sequence). This CDR3 has 15 residues.

V gene TRBV29-1 combines with J gene TRBJ1-1; D call uncertain. V was cut by 7 bases and J by 0 bases, with 12 bases left in between. Germline V gene sequence: CDR1 SQVTM, CDR2 ANQGSEA. CDR3 length equals 13 residues. The CDR3 sequence: CSATGSVNTEAFF. CDR3 in DNA: TGCAGCGCCACCGGGTCGGTGAACACTGAAGCTTTCTTT.